Here is one T cell receptor beta chain with its context. The data were taken from a study of blood T cell repertoires in COVID-19. Study-level information: The United States, Italy and Spain supplied acute and convalescent COVID-19 samples. The analysed material was cDNA or gDNA that came from T cells, B-cell-depleted T cells, or PBMCs.

As originally analysed: The authors estimated nucleated cell counts from reference gene primer amplification. Repertoires were generated with immunoSEQ multiplex PCR, while TCRdb's copy carries only in-frame clones and drops some. V, J and clone size are taken as reported in that table, and D and trimming were inferred from the DNA itself. The sample consists of approximately 45,000 clones, just over 90% of them appearing once. This CDR3 region has 13 residues. V gave up 6 bases and J gave up 5 bases, with 13 bases separating them. Germline values: CDR1 LNHDA, CDR2 SQIVND (reference sequence). This receptor was identified in a man in his sixties or seventies with acute or convalescent COVID-19. Sequences were obtained from peripheral blood. This sequence joins TRBV19 and TRBJ2-5, with D tentatively TRBD2 (5 bases). DNA for the CDR3: TGTGCCAGTAGGGACTTGAGGGTTGAGACCCAGTACTTC. Translation gives CASRDLRVETQYF.